These 9 T cell receptor beta chains came from one sample sequenced in a study of technical replicates of blood from a few donors. Here immunoSEQ multiplex PCR was the method, and the copy in TCRdb shows in-frame clones only, minus some. Of 40,000 to 60,000 clones detected, around nine tenths appear once; the ten largest clones hold approximately 3.9%. The sequenced material came from PBMCs. These receptor sequences come from a human donor in good health. Some clones in this sample may be carry-over from other donors' samples.

The chain employs TRBV5-4 and TRBJ2-7; 8 bases fit TRBD1. V shed 0 bases and J 0 bases; nucleotides not matched to a gene: 5. This CDR3 spans 16 amino acids. Germline values: CDR1 SGHNT, CDR2 YYREEE (reference sequence). The chain's CDR3 is CASSLAGGLFSYEQYF. The CDR3 bases are TGTGCCAGCAGCTTGGCAGGGGGCCTCTTCTCCTACGAGCAGTACTTC.

The rearrangement joins TRBV5-4 to TRBJ1-2; 9 nucleotides agree with TRBD1. V was clipped by 3 bases and J by 6 bases; unmatched bases: 12. The germline CDR1 and CDR2 sequences are SGHNT and YYREEE (reference sequence). The CDR3 covers 16 residues. CDR3 region: CASSWAGQGLLDGYTF. The DNA for the CDR3 is TGTGCCAGCAGCTGGGCGGGACAGGGCCTTTTAGATGGCTACACCTTC.

The chain carries TRBV6-1 and TRBJ1-2, with 7 bases lining up with TRBD1. The germline CDR1 and CDR2 sequences are MNHNS and SASEGT. The CDR3 covers 15 residues. Germline trimming cut 6 bases from V and 1 base from J; bases unmatched to any gene: 8. The CDR3 spells CASSNPDRNNYGYTF. The CDR3, as DNA: TGTGCCAGCAGCAACCCGGACAGGAATAACTATGGCTACACCTTC.

The J gene is TRBJ1-4, the V gene TRBV11-2; 7 bases agree with TRBD1. CDR1 and CDR2 (germline): SGHAT, FQNNGV. The length of the CDR3 is 17 residues. The V and J ends lost 1 base and 6 bases, in that order; junction bases with no gene match: 11. The CDR3 here is CASSLAPRGGLDEKLFF. The CDR3 bases are TGTGCCAGCAGCTTAGCTCCTCGAGGGGGCTTGGATGAAAAACTGTTTTTT.

The rearrangement joins TRBV7-8 to TRBJ2-3; 11 nucleotides match TRBD1. CDR1 is SGHVS and CDR2 is FQNEAQ in the germline V gene. The CDR3 totals 15 residues. V lost 5 bases and J lost 3; bases outside the gene matches: 4. The CDR3 region is CASSRGTGGTDTQYF. DNA for the CDR3: TGTGCCAGCAGCAGAGGGACAGGGGGGACAGATACGCAGTATTTT.

The chain couples TRBV10-3 to TRBJ1-1; D gene uncertain. This CDR3 has 13 amino acids. Germline values: CDR1 ENHRY, CDR2 SYGVKD. Trimming left V 4 bases short and J 7 bases short, with 13 bases between. Here the CDR3 reads CAISGAAAGEAFF. The CDR3 bases are TGTGCCATCAGTGGGGCTGCGGCGGGTGAAGCTTTCTTT.

This chain joins TRBV9 and TRBJ2-6; 9 nucleotides line up with TRBD1. The CDR3 spans 19 residues. Germline CDR1 SGDLS, CDR2 YYNGEE. The ends lost 0 bases at V and 0 bases at J; junction bases unmatched: 7. The CDR3 nucleotides read TGTGCCAGCAGCGTAGCCCAGACAGGGGGTGACTCTGGGGCCAACGTCCTGACTTTC. As protein: CASSVAQTGGDSGANVLTF. Full variable domain (rest looked up from reference TRBV9 and TRBJ2-6): DSGVTQTPKHLITATGQRVTLRCSPRSGDLSVYWYQQSLDQGLQFLIQYYNGEERAKGNILERFSAQQFPDLHSELNLSSLELGDSALYFCASSVAQTGGDSGANVLTFGAGSRLTVL.

This chain joins TRBV21-1 and TRBJ2-5; whether TRBD1, the table's D call, matches the DNA was not checked. TRBV21-1 is designated a pseudogene. This CDR3 is 16 amino acids long. The CDR3 loop is CASSNVSRGPAETQYF. The CDR3 nucleotides are TGTGCCAGCAGCAATGTTAGCAGGGGCCCGGCGGAGACCCAGTACTTC.

The chain couples TRBV5-1 to TRBJ2-7; 7 bases line up with TRBD2. The CDR3 runs 15 residues. Germline CDR1 reads SGHRS; CDR2 reads YFSETQ. V was pared by 7 bases and J by 4 bases, with 14 bases of the junction left unmatched. The chain's CDR3 is CASANNGLVEYEQYF. The CDR3 DNA is TGCGCCAGCGCTAACAATGGACTAGTGGAGTACGAGCAGTACTTC.